This TCR beta chain appears in the sequencing data of a study of CD8+ T cells in alopecia areata. The study's findings and limits: Clarity of TCR sharing across patients fell short of that in mice, possibly HLA-related.

Trimming at V came to 2 bases and at J to 3 bases, leaving 3 bases not matched to a gene. Germline V gene lookup returns CDR1 KGHSH and CDR2 LQKENI. This CDR3 has 14 amino acids. Reverse transcribed after extraction, RNA yielded cDNA as the sequencing template. The repertoire was sequenced with immunoSEQ multiplex PCR; TCRdb's copy has only in-frame clones and lacks some. The data contain more than 100,000 clones, approximately 58% of them singletons. This clone has more than one count but fewer than ten. Antigen: not known. The receptor's source is a human donor with alopecia areata. The chain joins TRBV18 to TRBJ2-7; the match to TRBD2 covers 8 bases. Sequencing used CD4+ T cells sorted from blood, obtained at week 0. DNA of the CDR3: TGTGCCAGCTCACCAGTGACTAGCGTCTACGAGCAGTACTTC. This encodes CASSPVTSVYEQYF.